This entry concerns a single TCR beta chain. Its antigen is unknown. The sample comes from a study of regulatory T cells in long-lasting Graves disease. General observations from the study: Limited samples may have lowered accuracy. Persistent patients had a count of shared public clonotypes (approximately 3,000) that exceeded that of new patients (about 970).

With iRepertoire HTBI primers and Arm-PCR of CDR3 regions, TCR beta libraries were built. Original processing notes: The identification of under 65 TRBV and approximately 15 TRBJ segments was made across samples. TCRdb fed the multiplex PCR reads into MiXCR, producing one record per CDR3 protein. The V and J calls and clone size come from TCRdb's table, not from the authors' own analysis. The sample gives some 370,000 distinct CDR3 sequences, around 20% of which show up once; under 25% is in the top ten. CDR1 MNHNS and CDR2 SASEGT come from the germline V gene. With 3 bases clipped from V and 5 bases from J, the junction kept 4 bases outside the gene matches. There are 14 residues in the CDR3. As to time point: persistent/refractory GD, antithyroid drugs over 5 years with positive TRAb. From PBMCs, RNA was extracted and then used to make the TCR library.

The chain couples TRBV6-1 to TRBJ2-7, with 10 bases identical to TRBD1. The sequencing here drew on peripheral blood mononuclear cells (PBMCs), taken when the disease was refractory, from a patient treated with antithyroid drugs. The receptor was derived from a female donor with Graves disease. CDR3 sequence reads: CASSEDRGADEQYF. The CDR3 DNA sequence: TGTGCCAGCAGTGAGGACAGGGGGGCCGACGAGCAGTACTTC.